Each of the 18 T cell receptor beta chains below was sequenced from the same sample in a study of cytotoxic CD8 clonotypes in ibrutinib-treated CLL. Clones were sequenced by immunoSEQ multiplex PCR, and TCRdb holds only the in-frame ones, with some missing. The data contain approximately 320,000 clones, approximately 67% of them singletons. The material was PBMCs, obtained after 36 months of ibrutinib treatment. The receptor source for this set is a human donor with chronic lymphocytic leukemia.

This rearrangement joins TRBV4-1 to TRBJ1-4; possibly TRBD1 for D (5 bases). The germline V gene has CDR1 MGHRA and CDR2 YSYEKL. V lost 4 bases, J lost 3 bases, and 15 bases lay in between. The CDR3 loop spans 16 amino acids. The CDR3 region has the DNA TGCGCCAGCAGCCCCGGGCAGGGAGGGTCTAATGAAAAACTGTTTTTT. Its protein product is CASSPGQGGSNEKLFF.

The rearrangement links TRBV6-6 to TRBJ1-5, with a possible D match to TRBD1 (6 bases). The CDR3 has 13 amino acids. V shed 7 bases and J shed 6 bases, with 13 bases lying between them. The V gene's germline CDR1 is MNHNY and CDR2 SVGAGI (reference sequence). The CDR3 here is CASTLQGSQPQHF. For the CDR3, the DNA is TGTGCCAGCACCTTACAGGGTAGTCAGCCCCAGCATTTT.

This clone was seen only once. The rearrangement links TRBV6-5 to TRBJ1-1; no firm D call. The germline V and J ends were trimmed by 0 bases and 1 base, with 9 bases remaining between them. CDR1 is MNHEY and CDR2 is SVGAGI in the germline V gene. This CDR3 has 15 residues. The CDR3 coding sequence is TGTGCCAGCAGTTACTCGCAGAACTGGAACACTGAAGCTTTCTTT. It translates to CASSYSQNWNTEAFF.

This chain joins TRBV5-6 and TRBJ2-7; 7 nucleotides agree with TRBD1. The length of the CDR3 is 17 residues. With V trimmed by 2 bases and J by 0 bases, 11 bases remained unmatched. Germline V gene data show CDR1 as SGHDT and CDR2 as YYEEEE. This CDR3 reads CASSFPLGQATSYEQYF. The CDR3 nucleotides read TGTGCCAGCAGCTTCCCTCTTGGACAGGCAACCTCCTACGAGCAGTACTTC.

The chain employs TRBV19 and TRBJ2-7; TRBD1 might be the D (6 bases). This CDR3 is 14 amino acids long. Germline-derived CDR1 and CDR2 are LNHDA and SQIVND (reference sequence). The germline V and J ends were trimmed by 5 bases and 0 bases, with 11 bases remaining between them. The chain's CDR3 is CASSRQVDSYEQYF. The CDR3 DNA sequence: TGTGCCAGTAGTCGACAGGTGGACTCCTACGAGCAGTACTTC.

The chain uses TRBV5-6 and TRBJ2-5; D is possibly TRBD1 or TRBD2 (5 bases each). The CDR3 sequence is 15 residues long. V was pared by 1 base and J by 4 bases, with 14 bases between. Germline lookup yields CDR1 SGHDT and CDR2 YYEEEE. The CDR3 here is CASSLWGTTGETQYF. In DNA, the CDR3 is TGTGCCAGCAGCTTGTGGGGGACCACGGGAGAGACCCAGTACTTC.

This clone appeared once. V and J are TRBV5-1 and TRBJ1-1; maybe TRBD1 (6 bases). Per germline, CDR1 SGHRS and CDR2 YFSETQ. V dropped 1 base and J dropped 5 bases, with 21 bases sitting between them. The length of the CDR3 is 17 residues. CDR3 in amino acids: CASSLFHREGIGTEAFF. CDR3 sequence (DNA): TGCGCCAGCAGCTTGTTCCACAGGGAAGGTATAGGTACTGAAGCTTTCTTT.

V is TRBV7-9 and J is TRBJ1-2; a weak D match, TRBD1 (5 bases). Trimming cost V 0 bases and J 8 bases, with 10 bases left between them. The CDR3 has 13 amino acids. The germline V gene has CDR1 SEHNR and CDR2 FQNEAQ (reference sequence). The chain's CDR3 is CASSLAAGRGYTF. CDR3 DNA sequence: TGTGCCAGCAGCTTAGCGGCAGGGAGGGGCTACACCTTC.

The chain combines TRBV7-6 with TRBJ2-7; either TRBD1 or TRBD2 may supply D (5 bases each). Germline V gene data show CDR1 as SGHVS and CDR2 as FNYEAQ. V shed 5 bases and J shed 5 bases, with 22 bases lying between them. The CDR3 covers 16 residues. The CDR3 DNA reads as TGTGCCAGCAGCCCTGCCCCACAGGTTGGGACGGACGAGCAGTACTTC. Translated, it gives CASSPAPQVGTDEQYF. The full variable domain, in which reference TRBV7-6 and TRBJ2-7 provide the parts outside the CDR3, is GAGVSQSPRYKVTKRGQDVALRCDPISGHVSLYWYRQALGQGPEFLTYFNYEAQQDKSGLPNDRFSAERPEGSISTLTIQRTEQRDSAMYRCASSPAPQVGTDEQYFGPGTRLTVT.

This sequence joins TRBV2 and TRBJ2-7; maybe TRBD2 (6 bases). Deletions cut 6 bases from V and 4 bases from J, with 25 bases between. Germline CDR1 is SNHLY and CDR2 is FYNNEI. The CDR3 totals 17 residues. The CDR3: CASRPVSPTREGYEQYF. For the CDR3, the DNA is TGTGCCAGCAGACCAGTTTCCCCGACTAGAGAAGGGTACGAGCAGTACTTC.

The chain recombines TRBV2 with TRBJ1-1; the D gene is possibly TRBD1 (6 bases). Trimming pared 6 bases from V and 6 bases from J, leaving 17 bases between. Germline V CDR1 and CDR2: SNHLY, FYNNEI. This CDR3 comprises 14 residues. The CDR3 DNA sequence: TGTGCCAGCAGGCGGGACACTCAAGGGCCTGAAGCTTTCTTT. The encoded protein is CASRRDTQGPEAFF.

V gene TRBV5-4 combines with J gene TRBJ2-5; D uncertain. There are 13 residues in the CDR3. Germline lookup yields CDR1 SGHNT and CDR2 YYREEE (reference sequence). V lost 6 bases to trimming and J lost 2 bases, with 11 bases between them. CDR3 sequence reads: CASTPKGQETQYF. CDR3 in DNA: TGTGCCAGCACCCCCAAAGGGCAAGAGACCCAGTACTTC.

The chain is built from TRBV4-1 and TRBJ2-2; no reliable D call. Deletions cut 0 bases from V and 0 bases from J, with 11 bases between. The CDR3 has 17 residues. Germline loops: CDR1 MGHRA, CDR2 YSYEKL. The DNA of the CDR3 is TGCGCCAGCAGCCAAGATCAGAGACGGGCGAACACCGGGGAGCTGTTTTTT. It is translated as CASSQDQRRANTGELFF.

CDR3 region: CASSQEVSLGHGYTF. The DNA of the CDR3 is TGCGCCAGCAGCCAAGAGGTCAGCTTGGGGCATGGCTACACCTTC. J is TRBJ1-2 and V is TRBV4-1; TRBD1 might be the D (5 bases). V dropped 0 bases and J dropped 6 bases, with 14 bases sitting between them. Germline loops: CDR1 MGHRA, CDR2 YSYEKL. This CDR3 region has 15 residues.

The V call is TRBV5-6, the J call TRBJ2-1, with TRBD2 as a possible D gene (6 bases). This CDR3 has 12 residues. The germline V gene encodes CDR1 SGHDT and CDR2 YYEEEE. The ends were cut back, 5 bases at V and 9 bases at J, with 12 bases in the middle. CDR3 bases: TGTGCCAGCAGTCCTCGAGCGGGTGAGCAGTTCTTC. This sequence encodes CASSPRAGEQFF.

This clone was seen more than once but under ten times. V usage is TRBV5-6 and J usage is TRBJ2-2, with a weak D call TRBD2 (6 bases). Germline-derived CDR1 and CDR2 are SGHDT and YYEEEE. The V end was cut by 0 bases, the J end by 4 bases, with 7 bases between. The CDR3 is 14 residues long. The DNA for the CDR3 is TGTGCCAGCAGCTTGGCCGGGGGCACCGGGGAGCTGTTTTTT. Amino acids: CASSLAGGTGELFF. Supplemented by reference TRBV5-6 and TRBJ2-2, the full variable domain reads DAGVTQSPTHLIKTRGQQVTLRCSPKSGHDTVSWYQQALGQGPQFIFQYYEEEERQRGNFPDRFSGHQFPNYSSELNVNALLLGDSALYLCASSLAGGTGELFFGEGSRLTVL.

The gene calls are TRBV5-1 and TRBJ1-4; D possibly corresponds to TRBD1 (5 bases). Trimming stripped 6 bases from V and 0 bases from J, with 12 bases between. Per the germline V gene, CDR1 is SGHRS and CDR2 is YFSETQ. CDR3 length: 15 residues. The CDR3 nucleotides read TGCGCCAGCACCCTGGGGGGAACAACTAATGAAAAACTGTTTTTT. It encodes CASTLGGTTNEKLFF.

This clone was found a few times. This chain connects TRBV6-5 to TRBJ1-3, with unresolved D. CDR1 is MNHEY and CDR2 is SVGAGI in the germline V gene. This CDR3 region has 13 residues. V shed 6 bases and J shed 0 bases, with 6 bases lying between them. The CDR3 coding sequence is TGTGCCAGCAGGATCCTCTCTGGAAACACCATATATTTT. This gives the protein CASRILSGNTIYF.